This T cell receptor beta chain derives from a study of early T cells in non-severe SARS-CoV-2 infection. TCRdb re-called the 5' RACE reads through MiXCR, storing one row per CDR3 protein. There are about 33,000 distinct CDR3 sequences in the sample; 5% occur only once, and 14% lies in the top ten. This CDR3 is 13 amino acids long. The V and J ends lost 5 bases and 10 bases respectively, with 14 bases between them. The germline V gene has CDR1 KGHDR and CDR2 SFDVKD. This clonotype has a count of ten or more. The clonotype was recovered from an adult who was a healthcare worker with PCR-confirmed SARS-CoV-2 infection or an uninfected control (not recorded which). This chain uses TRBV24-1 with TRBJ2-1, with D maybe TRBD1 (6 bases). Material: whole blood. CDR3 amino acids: CATSGPQGWEQFF. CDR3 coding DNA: TGTGCCACCAGTGGTCCACAGGGCTGGGAGCAGTTCTTC.